This T cell receptor (beta chain) was sequenced for a study of blood T cells in healthy people across ages. This clonotype was detected once. Germline CDR1 is MNHNS and CDR2 is SASEGT. Trimming took 6 bases from V and 3 from J, leaving 14 bases between them. This CDR3 comprises 15 residues. Total RNA extraction produced at least 6 micrograms (per sample) for the study. With a J-beta primer mix and a sample-barcoded 5' primer, a second PCR ran 7 to 11 cycles. TCRdb re-analysed the 5' RACE reads in MiXCR, keeping a single row per CDR3 protein. The sample records about 1.5 million distinct CDR3 sequences, 40% to 45% being singletons.

Sample: blood. V usage is TRBV6-1 and J usage is TRBJ2-2; D call uncertain. This sequence originates from a woman aged 18-30 years in good health. CDR3 sequence: CASRPLYPYTGELFF. In nucleotides, the CDR3 is TGTGCCAGCAGACCCCTTTATCCTTACACCGGGGAGCTGTTTTTT.